What follows is one T cell receptor (beta chain) and its context. Its antigen remains unidentified. No much larger clone exists at a distance of one base, and base qualities are not known. The entry originates in a study of metastatic and nonmetastatic thyroid tumors (dated by TCRdb to the early 2020s). Broadly, across the study: For patients with malignant and with benign thyroid disease, the researchers compared repertoires between peripheral blood samples and tumor or nodule tissue samples.

No patient had received any treatment before thyroid surgery. Patient clinical samples collected from 2012 to 2018 were retrospectively analysed using T-cell receptor beta sequencing. Counted from cysteine to phenylalanine, this CDR3 has 16 amino acids. Only the CDR3 region is kept as DNA, spanning 48 bases read in frame from base 1. Unmatched junction bases come to 10, with V trimmed by 7 bases and J by 2 bases. CDR1 and CDR2 are drawn from the germline V gene: SGHAT, FQNNGV. To prepare the library, PCR was applied. Sequencing relied on an Illumina HiSeq 4000. The TCR beta-chain CDR3 region of each patient was profiled by high-throughput sequencing. As for the original processing: CDR3 differences across clinicopathological groups were used to build a classifier for discriminating distant-metastatic papillary thyroid cancer patients. To measure repertoire diversity the researchers used the Shannon index, while the Morisita-Horn index served to gauge how similar the tumor and blood repertoires were. TCRdb took the public reads, trimmed them with fastp at Q25, ran MiXCR for clone calling and kept in-frame beta chains. The V and J calls, along with clone size, are taken from TCRdb and not from the paper's own processing. In this sample the table shows about 38,000 clones, around half of which occur a single time. Jointly, the top ten make up roughly 25% of the sample.

The paper as a whole reports these results and caveats: TCR beta diversity was reported as significantly higher in malignant tumors than in benign nodules, in both blood and tumor samples.

This TCR was sampled from a male donor with papillary thyroid cancer or a benign thyroid nodule (not recorded which). Some clones in this sample may be carry-over from other donors' samples. Sequencing was performed on tumor tissue. The rearrangement joined TRBV11-2 to TRBJ1-1; TRBD1 agrees with 10 junctional bases. The DNA reads as follows: TGTGCCAGCAACTCCGTGACAGGGGGCCTCAACACTGAAGCTTTCTTT. Its protein product is CASNSVTGGLNTEAFF.